The rows below give T cell receptor beta chains drawn from one sample of a study of T cell responses to AZD1222 COVID-19 vaccine. Produced via immunoSEQ multiplex PCR; TCRdb's table is partial and in-frame only. This sample has tens of thousands of clones, with roughly 87% found just once. The sample here was peripheral blood, taken 28 days after the second AZD1222 dose. The receptor set was obtained from an adult who received the AZD1222 COVID-19 vaccine. Both conserved end residues are part of each CDR3. A D gene is named only where the DNA matches it firmly. Part of the rows lack a size; the others show once, few, many or a class for expanded clones.

v_gene: TRBV12-3/TRBV12-4
abundance: once
j_gene: TRBJ1-6
d_gene: NA
CDR3nt: TGTGCCAGCTGGGGATCCGTGGGTTCACCCCTCCACTTT
CDR3aa: CASWGSVGSPLHF

v_gene: TRBV30
abundance: few
j_gene: TRBJ1-4
d_gene: NA
CDR3nt: TGTGCCTGGAGTCCCGTAGGAAGTACCCTGGGGGAAAAACTGTTTTTT
CDR3aa: CAWSPVGSTLGEKLFF

v_gene: TRBV28
abundance: NA
j_gene: TRBJ2-6
d_gene: TRBD1
CDR3nt: TGTGCCAGCAGCCCGGGACAGGGTGACGTCCTGACTTTC
CDR3aa: CASSPGQGDVLTF

v_gene: TRBV5-8
abundance: once
j_gene: TRBJ2-3
d_gene: NA
CDR3nt: TGTGCCAGCAGCCTTAGGCAGGGGTCAGATACGCAGTATTTT
CDR3aa: CASSLRQGSDTQYF

v_gene: TRBV6-5
abundance: NA
j_gene: TRBJ2-7
d_gene: TRBD2
CDR3nt: TGTGCCAGCAGACAAAGCGGGAGTGGTTACGAGCAGTACTTC
CDR3aa: CASRQSGSGYEQYF

v_gene: TRBV30
abundance: NA
j_gene: TRBJ2-3
d_gene: TRBD2
CDR3nt: TGTGCCTGGAGTGTACTCCGACTAGCGGGAGGTCATCAAGGCGGAGATACGCAGTATTTT
CDR3aa: CAWSVLRLAGGHQGGDTQYF

v_gene: TRBV5-1
abundance: NA
j_gene: TRBJ2-2
d_gene: NA
CDR3nt: TGCGCCAGCAGCTTGAGGGGAGGGAACACCGGGGAGCTGTTTTTT
CDR3aa: CASSLRGGNTGELFF

v_gene: TRBV2
abundance: NA
j_gene: TRBJ2-5
d_gene: NA
CDR3nt: TGTGCCAGCAGCGTTTTAGAGACCCAGTACTTC
CDR3aa: CASSVLETQYF

v_gene: TRBV6-5
abundance: NA
j_gene: TRBJ1-3
d_gene: NA
CDR3nt: TGTGCCAGCAGTCAGTCGTGGGGAAACACCATATATTTT
CDR3aa: CASSQSWGNTIYF

v_gene: TRBV11-3
abundance: NA
j_gene: TRBJ2-3
d_gene: NA
CDR3nt: TGTGCCAGCAGCCCGAGCACAGATACGCAGTATTTT
CDR3aa: CASSPSTDTQYF

v_gene: TRBV29-1
abundance: NA
j_gene: TRBJ1-1
d_gene: NA
CDR3nt: TGCAGCGTTTCGGACGGGCGGACTGAAGCTTTCTTT
CDR3aa: CSVSDGRTEAFF

v_gene: TRBV30
abundance: NA
j_gene: TRBJ2-1
d_gene: TRBD2
CDR3nt: TGTGCCTGGAGTGCTGGGCTAGCGGGAGTCTCCTACAATGAGCAGTTCTTC
CDR3aa: CAWSAGLAGVSYNEQFF

v_gene: TRBV9
abundance: NA
j_gene: TRBJ2-5
d_gene: TRBD2
CDR3nt: TGTGCCAGCAGCGTAGGCCGGACTAGCGGCCAAGAGACCCAGTACTTC
CDR3aa: CASSVGRTSGQETQYF

v_gene: TRBV7-9
abundance: NA
j_gene: TRBJ2-3
d_gene: NA
CDR3nt: TGTGCCAGCAGCCCCCGGGGACCACAAGGGGATACGCAGTATTTT
CDR3aa: CASSPRGPQGDTQYF

v_gene: TRBV7-9
abundance: NA
j_gene: TRBJ2-7
d_gene: TRBD2
CDR3nt: TGTGCCAGCAGCTTAGCCCTAGCGGGAGGGTCCCCCCTCTACGAGCAGTACTTC
CDR3aa: CASSLALAGGSPLYEQYF

v_gene: TRBV7-9
abundance: NA
j_gene: TRBJ1-1
d_gene: TRBD1
CDR3nt: TGTGCCAGCAGCCGGCGGAGAACAGGGGGCCCAGGCACTGAAGCTTTCTTT
CDR3aa: CASSRRRTGGPGTEAFF

v_gene: TRBV30
abundance: once
j_gene: TRBJ2-4
d_gene: TRBD2
CDR3nt: TGTGCCTGGAGTAAGGGACTAGCGGGAGTAATGAACATTCAGTACTTC
CDR3aa: CAWSKGLAGVMNIQYF